Given below is one TCR beta chain in context. CDR3 length: 17 amino acids. CDR1 KGHDR and CDR2 SFDVKD come from the germline V gene. With 5 bases clipped from V and 8 bases from J, the junction kept 9 bases outside the gene matches. These data originate in a study of blood T cell repertoires in COVID-19. Study as a whole: Some COVID-19 samples were acute and others convalescent; all came from the United States, Italy and Spain. PBMCs, B-cell-depleted T cells, or T cells provided the cDNA or gDNA that made up the material.

As processed by the authors: Amplification of reference gene primers was used by the study to estimate nucleated cell counts. Data came from immunoSEQ multiplex PCR; TCRdb stores just in-frame clones and leaves some out. V, J and clone size derive from that table, while D and trimming were established from the DNA sequence. This sample has hundreds of thousands of clones, with around 88% found just once. The receptor was isolated from a man at least 80 years old with acute or convalescent COVID-19. Material: peripheral blood. The chain is built from TRBV24-1 and TRBJ2-1; TRBD2 agrees at 15 bases. The CDR3 protein is CATSGPGTSGGMDEQFF. The DNA of the CDR3 is TGTGCCACCAGTGGCCCCGGGACTAGCGGGGGGATGGATGAGCAGTTCTTC.